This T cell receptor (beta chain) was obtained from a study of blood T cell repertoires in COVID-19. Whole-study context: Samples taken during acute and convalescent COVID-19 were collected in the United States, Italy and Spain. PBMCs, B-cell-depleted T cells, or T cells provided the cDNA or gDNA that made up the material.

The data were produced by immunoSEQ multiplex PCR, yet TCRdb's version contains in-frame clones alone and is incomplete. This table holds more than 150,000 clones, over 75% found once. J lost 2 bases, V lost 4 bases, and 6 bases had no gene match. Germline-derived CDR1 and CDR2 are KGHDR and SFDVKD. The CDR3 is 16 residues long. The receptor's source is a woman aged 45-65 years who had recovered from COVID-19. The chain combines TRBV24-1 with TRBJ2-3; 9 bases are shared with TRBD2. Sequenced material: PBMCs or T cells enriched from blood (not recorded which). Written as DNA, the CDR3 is TGTGCCACCAGTGACACGGTAGCGGGAGACACAGATACGCAGTATTTT. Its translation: CATSDTVAGDTDTQYF.